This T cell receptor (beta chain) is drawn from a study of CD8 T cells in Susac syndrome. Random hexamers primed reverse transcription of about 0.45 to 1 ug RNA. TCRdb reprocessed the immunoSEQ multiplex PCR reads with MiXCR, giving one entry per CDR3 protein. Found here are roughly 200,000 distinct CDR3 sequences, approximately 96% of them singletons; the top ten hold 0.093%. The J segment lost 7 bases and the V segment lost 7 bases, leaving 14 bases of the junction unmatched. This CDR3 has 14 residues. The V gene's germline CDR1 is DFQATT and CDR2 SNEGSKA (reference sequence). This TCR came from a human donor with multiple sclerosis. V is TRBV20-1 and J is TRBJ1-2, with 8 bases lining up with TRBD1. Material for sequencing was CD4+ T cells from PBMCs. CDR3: CSGNRQGLNSGYTF. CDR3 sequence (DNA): TGCAGTGGAAACCGACAGGGGTTGAATAGTGGCTACACCTTC.